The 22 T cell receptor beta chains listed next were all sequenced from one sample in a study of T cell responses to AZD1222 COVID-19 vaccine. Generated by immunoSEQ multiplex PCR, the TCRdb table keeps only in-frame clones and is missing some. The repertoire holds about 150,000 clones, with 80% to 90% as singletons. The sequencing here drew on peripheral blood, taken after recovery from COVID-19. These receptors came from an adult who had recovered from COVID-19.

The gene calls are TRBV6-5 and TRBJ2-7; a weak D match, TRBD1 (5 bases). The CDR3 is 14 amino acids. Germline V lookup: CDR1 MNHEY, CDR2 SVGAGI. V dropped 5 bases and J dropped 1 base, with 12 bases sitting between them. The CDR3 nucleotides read TGTGCCAGCAGTCAAAGGGGCGCTTCCTACGAGCAGTACTTC. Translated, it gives CASSQRGASYEQYF.

In DNA, the CDR3 is TGCAGTGCTAGTGGCCTGGGGGGTGGCACAGATACGCAGTATTTT. This codes for CSASGLGGGTDTQYF. This chain links TRBV20-1 with TRBJ2-3; tentatively, D is TRBD2 (6 bases). CDR3 size: 15 residues. CDR1 is DFQATT, CDR2 SNEGSKA, per germline (reference sequence). V lost 3 bases and J 1 base, leaving 14 bases between the germline ends.

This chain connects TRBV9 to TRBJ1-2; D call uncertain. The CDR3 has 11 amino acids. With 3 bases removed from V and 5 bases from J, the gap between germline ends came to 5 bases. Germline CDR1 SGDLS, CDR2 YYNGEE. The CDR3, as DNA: TGTGCCAGCAGCGCCTTATATGGCTACACCTTC. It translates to CASSALYGYTF.

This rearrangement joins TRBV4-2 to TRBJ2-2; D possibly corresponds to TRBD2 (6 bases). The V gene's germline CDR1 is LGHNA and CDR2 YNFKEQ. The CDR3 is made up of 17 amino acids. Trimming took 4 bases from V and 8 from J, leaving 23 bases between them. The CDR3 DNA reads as TGTGCCAGCAGCCCCTCGCGGACACTAGCAATACCAGGGGAGCTGTTTTTT. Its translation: CASSPSRTLAIPGELFF.

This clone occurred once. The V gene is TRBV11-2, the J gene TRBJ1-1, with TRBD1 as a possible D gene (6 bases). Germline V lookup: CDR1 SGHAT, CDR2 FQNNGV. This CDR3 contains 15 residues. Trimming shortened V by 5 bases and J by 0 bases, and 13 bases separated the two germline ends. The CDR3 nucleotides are TGTGCCAGCAGCCAACAGGGTAATATGAACACTGAAGCTTTCTTT. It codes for CASSQQGNMNTEAFF.

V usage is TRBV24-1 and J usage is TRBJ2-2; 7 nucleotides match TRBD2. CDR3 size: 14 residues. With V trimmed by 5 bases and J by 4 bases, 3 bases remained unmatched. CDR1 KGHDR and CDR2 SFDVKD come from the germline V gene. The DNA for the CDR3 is TGTGCCACCAGTGTGACTAGCCGCACCGGGGAGCTGTTTTTT. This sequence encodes CATSVTSRTGELFF.

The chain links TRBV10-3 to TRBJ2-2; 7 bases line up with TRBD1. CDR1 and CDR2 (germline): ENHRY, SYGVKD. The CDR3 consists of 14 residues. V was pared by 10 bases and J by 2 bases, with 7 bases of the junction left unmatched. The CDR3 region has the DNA TGTGCCAGCACGGGACAGTTAAACACCGGGGAGCTGTTTTTT. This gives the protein CASTGQLNTGELFF.

The CDR3 sequence: CASSLALSQGGGYTF. CDR3 sequence (DNA): TGTGCCAGCAGCTTAGCCCTCAGTCAGGGCGGAGGCTACACCTTC. The chain combines TRBV7-2 with TRBJ1-2; tentative D call: TRBD1 (5 bases). This CDR3 region has 15 residues. Trimming removed 0 bases at V and 8 bases at J, with 16 bases between. Germline assignment: CDR1 SGHTA and CDR2 FQGNSA.

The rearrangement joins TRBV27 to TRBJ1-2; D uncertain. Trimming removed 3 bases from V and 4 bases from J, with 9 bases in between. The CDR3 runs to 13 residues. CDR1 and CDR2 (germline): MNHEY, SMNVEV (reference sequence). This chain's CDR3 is CASSFVGSYGYTF. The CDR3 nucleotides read TGTGCCAGCAGTTTCGTGGGAAGCTATGGCTACACCTTC.

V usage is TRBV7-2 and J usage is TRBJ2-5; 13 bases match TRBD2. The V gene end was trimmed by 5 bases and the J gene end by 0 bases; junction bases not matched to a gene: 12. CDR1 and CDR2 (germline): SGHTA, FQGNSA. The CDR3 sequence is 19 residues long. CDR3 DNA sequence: TGTGCCAGCAGCCTATTTGGGACTAGCGGGATGCGGTACCAAGAGACCCAGTACTTC. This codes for CASSLFGTSGMRYQETQYF.

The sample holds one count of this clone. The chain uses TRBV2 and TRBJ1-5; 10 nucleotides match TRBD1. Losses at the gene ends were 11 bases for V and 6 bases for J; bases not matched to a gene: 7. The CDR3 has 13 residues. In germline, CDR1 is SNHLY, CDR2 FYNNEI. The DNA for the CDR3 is TGTGCCCGAGGACAGGGGGAGGGTCAGCCCCAGCATTTT. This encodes CARGQGEGQPQHF.

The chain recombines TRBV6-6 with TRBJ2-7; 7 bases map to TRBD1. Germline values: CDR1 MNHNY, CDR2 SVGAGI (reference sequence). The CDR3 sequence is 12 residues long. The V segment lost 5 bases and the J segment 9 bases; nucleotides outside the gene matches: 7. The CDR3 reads CASSTDRVRQYF. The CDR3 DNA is TGTGCCAGCAGTACTGACAGGGTCCGGCAGTACTTC.

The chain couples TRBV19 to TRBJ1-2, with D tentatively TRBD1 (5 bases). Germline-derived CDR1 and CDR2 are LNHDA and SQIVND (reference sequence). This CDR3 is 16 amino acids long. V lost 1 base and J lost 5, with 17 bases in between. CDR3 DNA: TGTGCCAGTAGTATAGGGAATAAGCGAAGGGGTTATGGCTACACCTTC. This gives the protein CASSIGNKRRGYGYTF.

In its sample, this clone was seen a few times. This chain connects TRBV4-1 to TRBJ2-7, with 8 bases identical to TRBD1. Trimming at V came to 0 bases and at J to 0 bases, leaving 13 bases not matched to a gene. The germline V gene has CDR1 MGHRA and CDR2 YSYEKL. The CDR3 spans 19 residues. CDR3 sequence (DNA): TGCGCCAGCAGCCAAGATTCGGGTAGGGGACAGGTTCTCTCCTACGAGCAGTACTTC. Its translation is CASSQDSGRGQVLSYEQYF.

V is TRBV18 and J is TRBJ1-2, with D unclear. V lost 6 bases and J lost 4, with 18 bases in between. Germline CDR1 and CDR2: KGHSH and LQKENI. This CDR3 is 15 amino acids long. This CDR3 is CASSRGGVDAYGYTF. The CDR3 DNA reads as TGTGCCAGCTCCCGTGGTGGGGTGGACGCCTATGGCTACACCTTC. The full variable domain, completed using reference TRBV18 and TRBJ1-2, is NAGVMQNPRHLVRRRGQEARLRCSPMKGHSHVYWYRQLPEEGLKFMVYLQKENIIDESGMPKERFSAEFPKEGPSILRIQQVVRGDSAAYFCASSRGGVDAYGYTFGSGTRLTVV.

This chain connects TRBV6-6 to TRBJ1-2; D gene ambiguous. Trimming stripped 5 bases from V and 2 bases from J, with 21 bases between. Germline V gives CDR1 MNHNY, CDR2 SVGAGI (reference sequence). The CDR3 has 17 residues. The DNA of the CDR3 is TGTGCCAGCAGTCCGCTAGGGAAATCAGAAAGAAACTATGGCTACACCTTC. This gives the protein CASSPLGKSERNYGYTF.

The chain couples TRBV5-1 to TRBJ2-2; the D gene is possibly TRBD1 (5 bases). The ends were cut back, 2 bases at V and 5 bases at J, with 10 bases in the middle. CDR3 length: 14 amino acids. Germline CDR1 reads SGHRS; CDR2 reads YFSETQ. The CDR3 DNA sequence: TGCGCCAGCAGCTTTGCAGGGTATACCGGGGAGCTGTTTTTT. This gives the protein CASSFAGYTGELFF.

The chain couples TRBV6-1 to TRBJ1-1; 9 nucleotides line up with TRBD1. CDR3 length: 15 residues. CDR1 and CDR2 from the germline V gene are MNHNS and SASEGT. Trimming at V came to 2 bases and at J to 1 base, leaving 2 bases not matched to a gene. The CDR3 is CASSERQGGNTEAFF. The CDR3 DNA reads TGTGCCAGCAGTGAACGACAGGGGGGGAACACTGAAGCTTTCTTT.

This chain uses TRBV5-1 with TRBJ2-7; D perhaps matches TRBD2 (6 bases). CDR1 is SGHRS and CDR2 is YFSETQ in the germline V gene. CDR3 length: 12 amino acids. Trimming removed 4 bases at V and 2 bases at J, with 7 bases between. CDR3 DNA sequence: TGCGCCAGCAGCGGAGGGGCCTACGAGCAGTACTTC. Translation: CASSGGAYEQYF.

The CDR3 region is CATRQDGGKGPQHF. The CDR3 nucleotides read TGTGCCACCCGTCAGGATGGGGGTAAGGGGCCCCAGCATTTT. The chain recombines TRBV6-6 with TRBJ1-5, with D tentatively TRBD1 (5 bases). V lost 10 bases and J 9 bases, leaving 22 bases between the germline ends. This CDR3 is 14 amino acids long. CDR1 and CDR2 from the germline V gene are MNHNY and SVGAGI (reference sequence).

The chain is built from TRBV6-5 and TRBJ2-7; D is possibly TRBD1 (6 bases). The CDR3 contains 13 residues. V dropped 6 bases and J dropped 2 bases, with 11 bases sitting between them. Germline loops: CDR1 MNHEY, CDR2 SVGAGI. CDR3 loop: CASRDSATYEQYF. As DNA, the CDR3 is TGTGCCAGCAGGGACAGTGCGACCTACGAGCAGTACTTC.

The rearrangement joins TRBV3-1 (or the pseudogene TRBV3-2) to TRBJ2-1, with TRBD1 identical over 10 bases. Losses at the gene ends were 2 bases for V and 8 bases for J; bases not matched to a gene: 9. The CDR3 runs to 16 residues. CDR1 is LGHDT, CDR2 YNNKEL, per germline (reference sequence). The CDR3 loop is CASSQRGRDRGDEQFF. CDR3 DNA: TGTGCCAGCAGCCAAAGAGGGAGGGACAGGGGCGATGAGCAGTTCTTC.